This T cell receptor beta chain appears in the sequencing data of a study of blood T cell repertoires in COVID-19 (dated by TCRdb to the early 2020s). Study-wide context: Collaborator samples came from the United States, Italy and Spain and covered acute and convalescent phases of COVID-19. The samples were drawn from two sources: the first 160 participants of the ongoing ImmuneRACE study, and 1,200 or so subjects contributed by 6 global collaborators. The prospective study material was composed of cDNA or gDNA derived from T cells, B-cell-depleted T cells, or PBMCs. The dataset comprised deeply sampled blood TCRbeta repertoires from subjects exposed to, actively infected with, or recovered from COVID-19. Where available, HLA class I and class II types were taken from metadata supplied by the sample provider and were not determined by assay-based typing. The repertoires were released in a freely available public database meant as a resource for research on the immune response to SARS-CoV-2. A de-identified subject ID, COVID-19 status, age in years and sex were almost always included in the sample metadata. Findings and caveats that apply to the study as a whole: How much clinical and demographic metadata was included differed by source and by participant, and the metadata was provided uncurated.

Enrolling through a virtual design, the prospective study's participants ranged in age from roughly 18 to 90 years and lived across more than 20 United States geographic areas. To assign participants to cohorts, the prospective study relied on clinical history that participants themselves reported in a screening survey and a study questionnaire. ImmuneRACE Cohort 3 recovered participants were defined by two consecutive negative NP/OP PCR tests, healthcare professional clearance, or symptom resolution. In the prospective study, mobile phlebotomists collected whole blood, serum and a nasopharyngeal or oropharyngeal swab from each participant. Participants in the prospective study had the option to provide additional blood draws and questionnaires over an approximately 2-month period. Before DNA extraction, prospective study blood samples were shipped either frozen or at room temperature. Concerning this clone: The antigen it recognizes is unknown. Base qualities are missing; no much larger clone stands one base away.

TCRbeta CDR3 regions were amplified from genomic DNA by means of the immunoSEQ Assay, a bias-controlled multiplex PCR. As for the authors' bioinformatics: Within the assay, amplification of reference gene primers was used to estimate how many nucleated cells each sample contained. To quantify the absolute abundance of each unique TCRbeta CDR3 rearrangement, sequence reads were collapsed and filtered. For each sample, productive Simpson clonality was calculated by taking the square root of Simpson's diversity index across productive rearrangements. TCRdb mirrors the immuneACCESS table, restricted to in-frame sequences. Some clones are absent from its copies; in checked studies, under half trace to an unresolved V gene, and the reason for the others is unknown. That table supplies the V and J calls and clone size; D and trimming were determined from the DNA. This sample has around 310,000 clones in its table, and about 87% of those were observed once. Over 4.5% of the sample is taken by the ten largest.

The CDR3 numbers 14 residues from cysteine through phenylalanine. Only the CDR3 region is kept as DNA, spanning 42 bases read in frame from base 1. After removal of 5 bases from V and 4 bases from J, the junction retains 7 bases not matched to a gene. CDR1 and CDR2 are drawn from the germline V gene: SGHVS, FNYEAQ. This TCR came from a man aged 30-40 years who had recovered from COVID-19. The sequence joins TRBV7-6 to TRBJ2-5, with 7 bases in between that match TRBD2. Sample: PBMCs or T cells enriched from blood (not recorded which). The CDR3 has the sequence CASSPSGRGETQYF. In nucleotide form, the sequence is TGTGCCAGCAGCCCCTCAGGGAGGGGAGAGACCCAGTACTTC. Reference TRBV7-6 and TRBJ2-5 proteins supply the regions before and after the CDR3; the full variable domain is: GAGVSQSPRYKVTKRGQDVALRCDPISGHVSLYWYRQALGQGPEFLTYFNYEAQQDKSGLPNDRFSAERPEGSISTLTIQRTEQRDSAMYRCASSPSGRGETQYFGPGTRLLVL.